One and the same sample provided the 26 T cell receptor beta chains below, sequenced in a study of blood T cell repertoires in COVID-19. Some clones are missing from TCRdb's copy, which holds only in-frame ones; the method was immunoSEQ multiplex PCR. The table records approximately 30,000 clones, roughly 90% of them present only once. Source material: peripheral blood. All receptors come from a human donor with active COVID-19. The donor label of this sample is uncertain.

The CDR3 DNA follows: TGCGCCAGCAGCCCTAAACTAGCGGGAGAGGCCTACGAGCAGTACTTC. This sequence encodes CASSPKLAGEAYEQYF. The gene calls are TRBV4-1 and TRBJ2-7, with 11 bases that match TRBD2. The germline V gene has CDR1 MGHRA and CDR2 YSYEKL. The V segment lost 4 bases and the J segment 2 bases; nucleotides outside the gene matches: 7. CDR3 size: 16 residues.

The rearrangement links TRBV7-2 to TRBJ2-7, with 8 positions matching TRBD1. Germline V lookup: CDR1 SGHTA, CDR2 FQGNSA. This CDR3 has 14 residues. With V trimmed by 5 bases and J by 5 bases, 8 bases remained unmatched. The CDR3 DNA reads as TGTGCCAGCAGCATAGGACAGGGATCCCACGAGCAGTACTTC. It is translated as CASSIGQGSHEQYF. Based on the CDR3 plus reference TRBV7-2 and TRBJ2-7, the full variable domain is GAGVSQSPSNKVTEKGKDVELRCDPISGHTALYWYRQSLGQGLEFLIYFQGNSAPDKSGLPSDRFSAERTGGSVSTLTIQRTQQEDSAVYLCASSIGQGSHEQYFGPGTRLTVT.

V and J are TRBV7-2 and TRBJ2-3, with D perhaps TRBD2 (6 bases). The CDR3 has 15 amino acids. Germline loops: CDR1 SGHTA, CDR2 FQGNSA. Trimming pared 5 bases from V and 2 bases from J, leaving 14 bases between. CDR3 amino acids: CASSPKAGYTDTQYF. CDR3 coding DNA: TGTGCCAGCAGCCCTAAAGCGGGTTACACAGATACGCAGTATTTT.

The gene calls are TRBV6-5 and TRBJ2-7; perhaps TRBD1 as D (6 bases). The CDR3 has 15 residues. Germline V gene data show CDR1 as MNHEY and CDR2 as SVGAGI. The V end was cut by 4 bases, the J end by 8 bases, with 21 bases between. The CDR3 coding sequence is TGTGCCAGCAGTTTCCCAGGACAGCACTCTACGAAGCAGTACTTC. Its translation: CASSFPGQHSTKQYF.

This chain connects TRBV7-7 to TRBJ2-3; TRBD2 is a possible D gene (6 bases). V was clipped by 1 base and J by 6 bases, with 14 bases between them. CDR3 length equals 15 residues. The germline CDR1 and CDR2 sequences are SSHAT and FNYEAQ (reference sequence). For the CDR3, the DNA is TGTGCCAGCAGCTTAGAGTGGGGGGAAACGGATACGCAGTATTTT. Amino acid sequence: CASSLEWGETDTQYF.

V is TRBV7-9 and J is TRBJ1-1, with TRBD1 matching 9 bases. V lost 3 bases and J lost 3; bases outside the gene matches: 5. CDR3 length equals 15 residues. The germline V gene encodes CDR1 SEHNR and CDR2 FQNEAQ (reference sequence). CDR3 DNA: TGTGCCAGCAGCTTCCGGGACAGGGTAGACACTGAAGCTTTCTTT. Translation: CASSFRDRVDTEAFF.

V is TRBV14 and J is TRBJ2-7, with D hard to call. The CDR3 is 12 amino acids. Germline V lookup: CDR1 SGHDN, CDR2 FVKESK. Trimming stripped 1 base from V and 8 bases from J, with 9 bases between. CDR3 residues: CASSQVSVKQYF. CDR3 DNA: TGTGCCAGCAGCCAAGTCTCCGTTAAGCAGTACTTC.

The chain recombines TRBV19 with TRBJ2-1; TRBD1 aligns across 9 bases. The CDR3 runs 15 residues. V trimming: 3 bases; J trimming: 10 bases; junction bases outside the gene matches: 10. The V gene's germline CDR1 is LNHDA and CDR2 SQIVND (reference sequence). Written as DNA, the CDR3 is TGTGCCAGTAGTATCCCCAACTCAGACAGGGGGGAGCAGTTCTTC. Translation: CASSIPNSDRGEQFF.

The chain couples TRBV4-2 to TRBJ2-7; 7 nucleotides match TRBD1. The CDR3 is 14 residues long. The V segment lost 8 bases and the J segment 4 bases; nucleotides outside the gene matches: 11. Per germline, CDR1 LGHNA and CDR2 YNFKEQ. The CDR3 spells CASGRTGGEYEQYF. CDR3 DNA: TGTGCCAGCGGCCGGACAGGCGGCGAGTACGAGCAGTACTTC.

The chain links TRBV7-2 to TRBJ2-7, with D perhaps TRBD1 (6 bases). Germline CDR1 is SGHTA and CDR2 is FQGNSA. There are 13 residues in the CDR3. The V end lost 1 base, the J end lost 4 bases, and 8 bases lay between the germline ends. Written as DNA, the CDR3 is TGTGCCAGCAGCTTAGGGACAGAGTACGAGCAGTACTTC. Amino acid sequence: CASSLGTEYEQYF.

In the case of this clone: The junction departs from germline at one end; a sequencing error may be responsible. This sequence joins TRBV2 and TRBJ2-6; tentatively, D is TRBD2 (6 bases). The CDR3 runs 10 residues. From germline, CDR1 is SNHLY and CDR2 FYNNEI. The CDR3 nucleotides are TGTGCCAGCAGTGGCGGGGCCCTCTCTTTC. It translates to CASSGGALSF.

V and J are TRBV28 and TRBJ1-5, with TRBD1 identical over 8 bases. Germline assignment: CDR1 MDHEN and CDR2 SYDVKM. V lost 8 bases to trimming and J lost 4 bases; unmatched junction nucleotides: 13. There are 16 residues in the CDR3. In DNA form, the CDR3 reads TGTGCCAGCGGGACAGGAACATTTCTCGGGAATCAGCCCCAGCATTTT. Its protein is CASGTGTFLGNQPQHF.

This clone showed up just once. A junction end diverges from the germline sequence, so it may reflect a read error. The chain is built from TRBV7-2 and TRBJ1-3; 7 nucleotides agree with TRBD1. CDR1 SGHTA and CDR2 FQGNSA come from the germline V gene. This CDR3 region has 12 residues. The CDR3, as DNA: TGTGCCAGCAGCTTAGGGGGCGACAGGGCGGAATTT. This encodes CASSLGGDRAEF. Looking up the rest from reference TRBV7-2 and TRBJ1-3 gives the full variable domain: GAGVSQSPSNKVTEKGKDVELRCDPISGHTALYWYRQSLGQGLEFLIYFQGNSAPDKSGLPSDRFSAERTGGSVSTLTIQRTQQEDSAVYLCASSLGGDRAEFGEGSWLTVV.

The chain recombines TRBV12-3 or TRBV12-4 with TRBJ2-5, with 8 positions matching TRBD1. Trimming took 5 bases from V and 4 from J; bases not matched to a gene: 3. The CDR3 contains 13 residues. The CDR3, as DNA: TGTGCCAGCAGTCCTGGACAGGGAGAGACCCAGTACTTC. Translating it yields CASSPGQGETQYF.

This chain connects TRBV28 to TRBJ1-2; 9 nucleotides agree with TRBD1. The CDR3 contains 14 residues. CDR1 is MDHEN, CDR2 SYDVKM, per germline. With 7 bases clipped from V and 6 bases from J, the junction kept 9 bases outside the gene matches. The CDR3 sequence: CASIRPGQGDGYTF. CDR3 nucleotide sequence: TGTGCCAGCATCCGACCGGGACAGGGCGATGGCTACACCTTC.

This clone was seen a few times. The chain recombines TRBV2 with TRBJ1-1; D is possibly TRBD1 (5 bases). Trimming took off 6 bases at V and 5 bases at J, with 16 bases between the two ends. Germline V lookup: CDR1 SNHLY, CDR2 FYNNEI. This CDR3 is built from 14 residues. CDR3 sequence reads: CASRVRAGGTEAFF. CDR3 in DNA: TGTGCCAGCAGGGTCAGGGCGGGAGGGACTGAAGCTTTCTTT.

The rearrangement uses TRBV3-1 (or the pseudogene TRBV3-2) and TRBJ1-6, with 11 bases aligning to TRBD1. CDR1 LGHDT and CDR2 YNNKEL come from the germline V gene (reference sequence). This CDR3 has 15 amino acids. The trim removed 5 bases at V and 9 bases at J, leaving 6 bases unmatched. The CDR3 reads CASSEGQGVRSPLHF. In nucleotides, the CDR3 is TGTGCCAGCAGCGAGGGACAGGGGGTACGTTCACCCCTCCACTTT.

The rearrangement joins TRBV7-8 to TRBJ2-7; 7 bases agree with TRBD2. CDR1 is SGHVS and CDR2 is FQNEAQ in the germline V gene. This CDR3 is built from 15 residues. The ends lost 0 bases at V and 3 bases at J; junction bases unmatched: 5. For the CDR3, the DNA is TGTGCCAGCAGCTTAGCACTAGCGACCTACTACGAGCAGTACTTC. Residues: CASSLALATYYEQYF.

This chain joins TRBV9 and TRBJ1-3; 7 positions match TRBD1. The CDR3 is 16 residues long. The germline CDR1 and CDR2 sequences are SGDLS and YYNGEE. The V and J ends lost 6 bases and 0 bases, in that order; junction bases with no gene match: 9. CDR3 residues: CASTPPTGPSGNTIYF. In nucleotides, the CDR3 is TGTGCCAGCACCCCGCCGACAGGGCCCTCTGGAAACACCATATATTTT.

The genes are TRBV5-1 and TRBJ1-2, with 7 bases fitting TRBD1. The CDR3 consists of 15 residues. The ends lost 4 bases at V and 2 bases at J; junction bases unmatched: 8. The germline V gene has CDR1 SGHRS and CDR2 YFSETQ. Here the CDR3 DNA reads TGCGCCAGCAGCGTATCCGGGACAGCGAACTATGGCTACACCTTC. This encodes CASSVSGTANYGYTF.

This rearrangement joins TRBV14 to TRBJ2-1; 7 bases are a match to TRBD1. CDR1 SGHDN and CDR2 FVKESK come from the germline V gene. The CDR3 extends over 15 amino acids. V gave up 2 bases and J gave up 0 bases; unmatched junction bases: 1. The CDR3 protein is CASSQTGASYNEQFF. The CDR3 region has the DNA TGTGCCAGCAGCCAAACAGGGGCCTCCTACAATGAGCAGTTCTTC.

The chain combines TRBV29-1 with TRBJ2-7; D is possibly TRBD1 (7 bases). The CDR3 is 13 amino acids. Per germline, CDR1 SQVTM and CDR2 ANQGSEA. The germline V and J ends were trimmed by 6 bases and 6 bases, with 18 bases remaining between them. CDR3 bases: TGCAGCGTCCGGGGGACAGCTGTTGGCGAGCAGTACTTC. This codes for CSVRGTAVGEQYF.

The V gene is TRBV6-2 or TRBV6-3, the J gene TRBJ2-7, with 14 bases matching TRBD2. The J segment lost 7 bases and the V segment lost 2 bases, leaving 7 bases of the junction unmatched. CDR3 length: 16 amino acids. From germline, CDR1 is MNHEY and CDR2 SVGEGT. CDR3 DNA: TGTGCCAGCAGTTACACCAGACTAGCGGGAGGGGAGGAGCAGTACTTC. This codes for CASSYTRLAGGEEQYF.

The chain couples TRBV7-8 to TRBJ2-5; the match to TRBD2 covers 12 bases. This CDR3 spans 16 amino acids. The V gene end was trimmed by 1 base and the J gene end by 2 bases; junction bases not matched to a gene: 2. Looked up from germline, CDR1 is SGHVS and CDR2 is FQNEAQ. For the CDR3, the DNA is TGTGCCAGCAGCTTAGTCCTAGCGGGGGGGCAAGAGACCCAGTACTTC. Its protein is CASSLVLAGGQETQYF.

The chain joins TRBV27 to TRBJ2-3, with TRBD2 matching over 10 bases. In germline, CDR1 is MNHEY, CDR2 SMNVEV (reference sequence). CDR3 length: 15 amino acids. V gave up 6 bases and J gave up 5 bases; unmatched junction bases: 8. CDR3 nucleotides: TGTGCCAGCAGCCAGCGGGGGGGCCTGGGAGATACGCAGTATTTT. Translating gives CASSQRGGLGDTQYF.

The chain combines TRBV2 with TRBJ2-2; no definite D call. Trimming shortened V by 3 bases and J by 7 bases, and 9 bases separated the two germline ends. CDR1 and CDR2 from the germline V gene are SNHLY and FYNNEI. This CDR3 spans 13 amino acids. In nucleotides, the CDR3 is TGTGCCAGCAGTGACGGTGGTGTCGGGGAGCTGTTTTTT. Protein sequence: CASSDGGVGELFF.